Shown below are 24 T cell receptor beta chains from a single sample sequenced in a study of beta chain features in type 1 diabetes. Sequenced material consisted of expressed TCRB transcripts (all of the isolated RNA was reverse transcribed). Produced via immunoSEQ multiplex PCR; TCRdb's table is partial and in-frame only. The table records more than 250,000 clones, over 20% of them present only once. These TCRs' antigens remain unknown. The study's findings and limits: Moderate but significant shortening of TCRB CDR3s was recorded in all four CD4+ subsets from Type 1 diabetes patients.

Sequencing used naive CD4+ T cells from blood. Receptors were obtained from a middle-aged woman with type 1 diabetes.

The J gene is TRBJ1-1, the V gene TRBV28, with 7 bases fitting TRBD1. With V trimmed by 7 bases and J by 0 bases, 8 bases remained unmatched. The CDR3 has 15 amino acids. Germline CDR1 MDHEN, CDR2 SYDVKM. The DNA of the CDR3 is TGTGCCAGCACTAACCAACAGGGGCTGAACACTGAAGCTTTCTTT. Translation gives CASTNQQGLNTEAFF. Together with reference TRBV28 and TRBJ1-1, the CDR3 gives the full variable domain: DVKVTQSSRYLVKRTGEKVFLECVQDMDHENMFWYRQDPGLGLRLIYFSYDVKMKEKGDIPEGYSVSREKKERFSLILESASTNQTSMYLCASTNQQGLNTEAFFGQGTRLTVV.

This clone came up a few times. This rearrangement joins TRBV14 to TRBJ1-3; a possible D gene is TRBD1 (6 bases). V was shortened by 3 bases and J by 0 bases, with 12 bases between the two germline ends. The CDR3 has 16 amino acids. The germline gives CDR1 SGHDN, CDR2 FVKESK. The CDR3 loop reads CASSQFGQISGNTIYF. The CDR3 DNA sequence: TGTGCCAGCAGCCAGTTCGGACAGATCTCTGGAAACACCATATATTTT.

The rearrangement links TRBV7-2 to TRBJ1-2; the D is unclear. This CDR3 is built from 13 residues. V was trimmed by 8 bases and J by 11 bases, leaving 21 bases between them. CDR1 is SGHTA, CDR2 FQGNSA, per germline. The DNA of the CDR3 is TGTGCCAGCTGTGATCTGAACGGGGTGCGTTACACCTTC. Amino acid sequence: CASCDLNGVRYTF. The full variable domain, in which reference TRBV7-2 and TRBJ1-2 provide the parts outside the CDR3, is GAGVSQSPSNKVTEKGKDVELRCDPISGHTALYWYRQSLGQGLEFLIYFQGNSAPDKSGLPSDRFSAERTGGSVSTLTIQRTQQEDSAVYLCASCDLNGVRYTFGSGTRLTVV.

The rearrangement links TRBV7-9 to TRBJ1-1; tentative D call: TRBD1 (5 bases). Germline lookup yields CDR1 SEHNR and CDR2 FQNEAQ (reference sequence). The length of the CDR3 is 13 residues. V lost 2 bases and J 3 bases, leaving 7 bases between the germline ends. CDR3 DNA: TGTGCCAGCAGCTTACGGGGGGACACTGAAGCTTTCTTT. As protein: CASSLRGDTEAFF.

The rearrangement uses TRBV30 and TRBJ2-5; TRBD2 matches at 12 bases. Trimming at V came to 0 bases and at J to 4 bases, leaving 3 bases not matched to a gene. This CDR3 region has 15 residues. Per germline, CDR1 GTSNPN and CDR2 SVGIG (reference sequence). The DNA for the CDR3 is TGTGCCTGGAGTGTACGACTAGCGGGAGTAGAGACCCAGTACTTC. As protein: CAWSVRLAGVETQYF.

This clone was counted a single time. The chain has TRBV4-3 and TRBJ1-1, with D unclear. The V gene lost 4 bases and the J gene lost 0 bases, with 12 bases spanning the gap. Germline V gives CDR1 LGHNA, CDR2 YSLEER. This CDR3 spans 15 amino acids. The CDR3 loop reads CASSRSGSLNTEAFF. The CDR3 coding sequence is TGCGCCAGCAGCCGGAGCGGAAGCTTGAACACTGAAGCTTTCTTT.

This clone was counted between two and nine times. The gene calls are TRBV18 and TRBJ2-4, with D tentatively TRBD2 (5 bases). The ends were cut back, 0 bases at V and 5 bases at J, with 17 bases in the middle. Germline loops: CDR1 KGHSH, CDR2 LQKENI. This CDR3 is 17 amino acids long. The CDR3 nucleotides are TGTGCCAGCTCACCACCGCTGTACGGACGGGAAGAAAACATTCAGTACTTC. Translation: CASSPPLYGREENIQYF.

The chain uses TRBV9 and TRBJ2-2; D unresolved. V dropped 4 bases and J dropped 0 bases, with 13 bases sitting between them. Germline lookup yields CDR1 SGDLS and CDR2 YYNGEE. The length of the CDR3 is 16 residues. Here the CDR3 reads CASSPQAPPNTGELFF. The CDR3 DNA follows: TGTGCCAGCAGCCCCCAGGCTCCACCGAACACCGGGGAGCTGTTTTTT.

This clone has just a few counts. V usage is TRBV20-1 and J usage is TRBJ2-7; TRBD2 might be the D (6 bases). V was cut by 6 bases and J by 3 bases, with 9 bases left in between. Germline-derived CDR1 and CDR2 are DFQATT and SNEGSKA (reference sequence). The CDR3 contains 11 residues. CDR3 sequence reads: CSAPGLYEQYF. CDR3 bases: TGCAGTGCGCCGGGACTCTACGAGCAGTACTTC.

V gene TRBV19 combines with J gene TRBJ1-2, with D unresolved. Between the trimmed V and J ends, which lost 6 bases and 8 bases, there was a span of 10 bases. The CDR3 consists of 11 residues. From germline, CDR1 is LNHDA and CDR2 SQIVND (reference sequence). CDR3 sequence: CASSGVEGYTF. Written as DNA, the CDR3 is TGTGCCAGTAGCGGGGTGGAAGGCTACACCTTC.

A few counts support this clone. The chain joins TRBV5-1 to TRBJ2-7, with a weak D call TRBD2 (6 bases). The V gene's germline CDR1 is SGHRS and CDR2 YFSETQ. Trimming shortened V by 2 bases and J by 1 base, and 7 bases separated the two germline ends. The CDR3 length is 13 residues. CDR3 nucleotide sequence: TGCGCCAGCAGCTTTGGGGGGTCCTACGAGCAGTACTTC. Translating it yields CASSFGGSYEQYF.

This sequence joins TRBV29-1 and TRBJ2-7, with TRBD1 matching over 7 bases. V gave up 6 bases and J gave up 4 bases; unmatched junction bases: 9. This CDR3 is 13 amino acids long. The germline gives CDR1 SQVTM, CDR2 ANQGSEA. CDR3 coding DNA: TGCAGCGTCGACACGACAGGGACATACGAGCAGTACTTC. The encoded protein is CSVDTTGTYEQYF.

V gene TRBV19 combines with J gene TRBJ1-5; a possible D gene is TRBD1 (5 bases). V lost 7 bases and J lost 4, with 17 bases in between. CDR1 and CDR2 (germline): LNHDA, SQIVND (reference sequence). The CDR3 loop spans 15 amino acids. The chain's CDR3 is CASIPFGGLNQPQHF. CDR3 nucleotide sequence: TGTGCCAGTATCCCCTTCGGGGGTCTTAATCAGCCCCAGCATTTT.

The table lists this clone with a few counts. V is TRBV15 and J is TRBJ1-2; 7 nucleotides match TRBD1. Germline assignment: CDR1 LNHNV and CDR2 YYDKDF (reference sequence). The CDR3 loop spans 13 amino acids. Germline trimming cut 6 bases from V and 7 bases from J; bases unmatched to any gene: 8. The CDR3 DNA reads TGTGCCACCAGATCAGTGGCAGGGGGTGGCTACACCTTC. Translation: CATRSVAGGGYTF.

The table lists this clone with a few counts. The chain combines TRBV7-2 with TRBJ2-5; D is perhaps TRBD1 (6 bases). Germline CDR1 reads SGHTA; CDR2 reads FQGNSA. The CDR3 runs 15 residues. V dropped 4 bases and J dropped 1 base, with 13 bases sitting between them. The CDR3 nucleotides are TGTGCCAGCAGCTGGGACACTAGAGCCCAAGAGACCCAGTACTTC. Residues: CASSWDTRAQETQYF.

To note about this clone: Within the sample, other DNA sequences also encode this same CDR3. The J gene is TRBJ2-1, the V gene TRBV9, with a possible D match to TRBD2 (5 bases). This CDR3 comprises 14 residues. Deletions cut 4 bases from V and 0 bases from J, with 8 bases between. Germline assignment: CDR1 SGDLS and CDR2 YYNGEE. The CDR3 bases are TGTGCCAGCAGCCCACGGGGCTCCTACAATGAGCAGTTCTTC. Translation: CASSPRGSYNEQFF.

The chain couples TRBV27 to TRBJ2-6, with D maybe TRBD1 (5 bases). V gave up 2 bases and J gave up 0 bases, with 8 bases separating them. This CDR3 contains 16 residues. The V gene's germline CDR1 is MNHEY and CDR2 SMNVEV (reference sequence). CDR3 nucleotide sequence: TGTGCCAGCAGTTTAGTGCAGGGCTCTGGGGCCAACGTCCTGACTTTC. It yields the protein CASSLVQGSGANVLTF.

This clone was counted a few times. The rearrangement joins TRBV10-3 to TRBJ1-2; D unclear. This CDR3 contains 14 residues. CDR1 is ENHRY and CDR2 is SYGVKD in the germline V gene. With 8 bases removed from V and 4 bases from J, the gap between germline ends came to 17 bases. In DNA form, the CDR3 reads TGTGCCATCCGGCCGGACGGGGTCGGCTATGGCTACACCTTC. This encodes CAIRPDGVGYGYTF.

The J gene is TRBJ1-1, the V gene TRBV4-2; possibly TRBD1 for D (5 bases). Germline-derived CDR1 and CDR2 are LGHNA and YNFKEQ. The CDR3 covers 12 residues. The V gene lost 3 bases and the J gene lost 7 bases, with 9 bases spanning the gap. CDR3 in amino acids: CASSQTANEAFF. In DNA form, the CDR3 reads TGTGCCAGCAGCCAGACAGCCAATGAAGCTTTCTTT.

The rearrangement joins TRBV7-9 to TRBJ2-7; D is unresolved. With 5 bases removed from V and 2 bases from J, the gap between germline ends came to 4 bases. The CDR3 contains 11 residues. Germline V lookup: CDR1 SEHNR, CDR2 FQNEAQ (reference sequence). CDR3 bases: TGTGCCAGCAGCGCGGCCTACGAGCAGTACTTC. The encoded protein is CASSAAYEQYF. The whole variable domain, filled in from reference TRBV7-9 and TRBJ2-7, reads DTGVSQNPRHKITKRGQNVTFRCDPISEHNRLYWYRQTLGQGPEFLTYFQNEAQLEKSRLLSDRFSAERPKGSFSTLEIQRTEQGDSAMYLCASSAAYEQYFGPGTRLTVT.

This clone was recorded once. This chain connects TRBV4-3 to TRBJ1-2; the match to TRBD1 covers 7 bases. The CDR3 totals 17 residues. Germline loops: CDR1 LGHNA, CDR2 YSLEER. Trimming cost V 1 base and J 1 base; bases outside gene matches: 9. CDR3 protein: CASSQAAGTAYNYGYTF. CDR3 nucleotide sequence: TGCGCCAGCAGCCAAGCCGCGGGGACAGCCTATAACTATGGCTACACCTTC.

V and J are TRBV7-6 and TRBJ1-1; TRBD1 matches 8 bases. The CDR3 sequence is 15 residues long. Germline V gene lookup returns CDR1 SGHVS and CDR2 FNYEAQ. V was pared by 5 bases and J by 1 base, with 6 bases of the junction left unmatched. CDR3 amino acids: CASSPTTGANTEAFF. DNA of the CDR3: TGTGCCAGCAGCCCAACGACAGGGGCGAACACTGAAGCTTTCTTT.

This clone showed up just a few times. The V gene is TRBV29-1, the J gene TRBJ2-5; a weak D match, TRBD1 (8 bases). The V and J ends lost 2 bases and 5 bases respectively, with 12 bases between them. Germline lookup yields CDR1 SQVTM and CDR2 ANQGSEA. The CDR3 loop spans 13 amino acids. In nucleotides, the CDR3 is TGCAGCGTTGAAATACAGGGGGGGGAGACCCAGTACTTC. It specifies CSVEIQGGETQYF. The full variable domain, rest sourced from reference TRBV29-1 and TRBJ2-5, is SAVISQKPSRDICQRGTSLTIQCQVDSQVTMMFWYRQQPGQSLTLIATANQGSEATYESGFVIDKFPISRPNLTFSTLTVSNMSPEDSSIYLCSVEIQGGETQYFGPGTRLLVL.

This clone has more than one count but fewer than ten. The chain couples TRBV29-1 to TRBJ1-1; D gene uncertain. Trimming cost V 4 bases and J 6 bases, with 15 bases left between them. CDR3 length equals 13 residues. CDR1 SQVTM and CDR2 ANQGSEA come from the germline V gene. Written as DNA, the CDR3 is TGCAGCGTTGTCCCTGGCGGGGTTGCTGAAGCTTTCTTT. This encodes CSVVPGGVAEAFF.